A selection of T cell receptor beta chains follows, all from one sample in a study of blood T cell repertoires in COVID-19. Repertoires were generated with immunoSEQ multiplex PCR, while TCRdb's copy carries only in-frame clones and drops some. The data show 180,000 or so clones, roughly 81% seen once. The sequenced sample consisted of peripheral blood. These receptors all come from a woman older than 75 with COVID-19, enrolled during active disease. The CDR3 runs from the conserved cysteine through the conserved F or W. D genes are given only for firm matches. The size entry is marked missing in some rows and otherwise reads once, few, many or a size class.

>-|TRBD1|TRBJ2-7|TRBV5-5
CASRGGQDSSYEQYF
TGTGCCAGCAGGGGCGGACAGGACAGCTCCTACGAGCAGTACTTC
>-|TRBD1|TRBJ2-5|TRBV10-3
CAISTGTGQETQYF
TGTGCCATCAGTACGGGGACAGGGCAAGAGACCCAGTACTTC
>-|-|TRBJ1-6|TRBV12-5
CASGLTQAYNSPLHF
TGTGCTAGTGGTTTGACGCAGGCCTATAATTCACCCCTCCACTTT
>-|-|TRBJ1-6|TRBV4-1
CASSQETGDSPLHF
TGCGCCAGCAGCCAAGAGACGGGGGACTCACCCCTCCACTTT
>few|-|TRBJ1-3|TRBV7-9
CASSSVFSGNTIYF
TGTGCCAGCAGCTCGGTATTCTCTGGAAACACCATATATTTT
>-|TRBD2|TRBJ2-3|TRBV6-6
CASRAGGPDTQYF
TGTGCCAGCAGAGCGGGGGGGCCAGATACGCAGTATTTT
>few|TRBD1|TRBJ1-4|TRBV4-2
CASSTGTGDATNEKLFF
TGTGCCAGCAGCACCGGGACAGGGGATGCAACTAATGAAAAACTGTTTTTT
>-|-|TRBJ2-7|TRBV18
CASSPGGPYEQYF
TGTGCCAGCTCACCAGGGGGCCCCTACGAGCAGTACTTC
>-|-|TRBJ2-1|TRBV27
CASSREHSTGYNEQFF
TGTGCCAGCAGCCGAGAGCACTCCACCGGTTACAATGAGCAGTTCTTC
>-|TRBD1|TRBJ1-2|TRBV19
CASSHPRDRDFYGYTF
TGTGCCAGTAGTCACCCCCGGGACAGGGATTTCTATGGCTACACCTTC
>-|TRBD1|TRBJ2-7|TRBV4-2
CASSRDSYSGEQYF
TGTGCCAGCAGCCGGGACAGTTATTCAGGCGAGCAGTACTTC
>-|-|TRBJ2-5|TRBV24-1
CATSDSLATGRTQYF
TGTGCCACCAGTGACTCGTTAGCGACGGGTCGGACCCAGTACTTC
>-|TRBD2|TRBJ2-5|TRBV19
CASSIAGAGETQYF
TGTGCCAGTAGCATAGCGGGAGCGGGAGAGACCCAGTACTTC
>-|-|TRBJ2-7|TRBV7-9
CASSLEGSTGSSYEQYF
TGTGCCAGCAGCTTAGAGGGTTCTACAGGGAGCTCCTACGAGCAGTACTTC
>-|TRBD1|TRBJ2-5|TRBV5-1
CASSFGTGGFQETQYF
TGCGCCAGCAGTTTCGGGACAGGGGGCTTCCAAGAGACCCAGTACTTC
>-|TRBD2|TRBJ2-1|TRBV5-6
CASSLAFASGRAISNEQFF
TGTGCCAGCAGCTTGGCGTTCGCTAGCGGGAGGGCCATTTCAAATGAGCAGTTCTTC
>once|-|TRBJ2-3|TRBV5-1
CASSLARLPGGTDTQYF
TGCGCCAGCAGCTTGGCCCGTCTGCCAGGGGGCACAGATACGCAGTATTTT